This TCR beta chain was recovered during a study of blood T cells in healthy people across ages. In the study overall: Using template switching, researchers captured about one barcoded beta molecule for each two T cells.

With a J-beta primer mix and a sample-barcoded 5' primer, a second PCR ran 7 to 11 cycles. Every cDNA molecule bore a tag from a template-switch adaptor containing 12 random nucleotides. TCRdb fed the 5' RACE reads into MiXCR, producing one record per CDR3 protein. The table has about 540,000 distinct CDR3 sequences, more than 20% seen once. Unmatched junction bases numbered 9, after V lost 2 bases and J lost 5 bases. This CDR3 contains 16 residues. Germline V gene lookup returns CDR1 LGHDT and CDR2 YNNKEL (reference sequence). The same sample was also studied in work on T cells of mothers and their children. As reported in that work: The authors used all extracted RNA for cDNA synthesis, at about 1.6 ug per 15 ul. Evidence of persistent microchimeric T cell clones was absent.

The sample comprised blood. The TCR was taken from a boy aged 5-17 years in good health. V is TRBV3-1 and J is TRBJ2-5; 9 bases agree with TRBD2. The CDR3 sequence is CASSQRSREGPETQYF. CDR3 nucleotides: TGTGCCAGCAGCCAACGTTCGCGGGAGGGCCCGGAGACCCAGTACTTC.